Given below is one TCR beta chain in context. Its antigen is not yet known. Base qualities are not recorded, but no much larger clone differs from it by a single base. The data derive from a study of blood T cells in healthy people across ages (dated by TCRdb to about 2015). Concerning the study at large: In model experiments, template switching captured roughly one uniquely barcoded TCR beta cDNA molecule for every two T cells. To track age-related changes in TCR beta repertoire diversity, the study relied on deep sequencing normalized with unique cDNA molecular identifiers. Donors were grouped into four age groups: young (average 16 years), middle-aged (roughly 37), aged (over 55) and long-lived (just over 80). Donors of different ages were randomly distributed across sequencing lanes to avoid experimental bias. For two donors (one aged 18 to 29 and one aged 80 or older), the study analyzed two additional independent replicas of 1 million unique cDNA reads from the same blood draw. Study-level results and caveats: Because profiling used bulk unsorted PBMCs, naive and antigen-experienced compartments could not be compared conclusively. Observed TCR beta diversity correlated strongly with the percentage of naive T cells measured by flow cytometry. The long-lived group showed more naive CD4+ T cells, fewer expanded clones and increased TCR diversity than the aged group, suggesting age selection. Donor CMV infection status was unknown, potentially confounding age-related changes in expanded clonotypes. Estimates of total diversity based on one million sequenced T cells were regarded as lower bounds and as underestimates. Observed TCR beta diversity per million T cells fell roughly linearly with age, and a significant reduction was already apparent by age about 43.

CDR1 and CDR2, looked up from the germline V gene, are SGHTA and FQGNSA. Including the terminal cysteine and phenylalanine, the CDR3 comprises 15 residues. CDR3 DNA is the only sequence kept; it has 45 bases, read in frame from the first base. V and J are trimmed by 4 bases and 4 bases, and the gene matches miss 8 bases of the junction. The method behind the library was 5' RACE. Sequencing used an Illumina HiSeq 2500. The second PCR ran for roughly 7 to 11 cycles and used a J-beta primer mix along with a sample-barcoded 5' primer. Each TCR beta cDNA molecule received a unique molecular identifier from a template-switch 5' adaptor carrying 12 random nucleotides. At least 2.5 million CDR3-containing paired-end reads were obtained from each sample. All of the RNA was converted into first-strand cDNA using the Mint cDNA synthesis kit, with a TRBC-specific oligonucleotide serving as the primer. After uracil-DNA glycosylase treatment, a first 18-cycle PCR used universal primers M1SS and BC2_uni_R on all cDNA. The original pipeline was this. For normalization, 1 million high-quality reads were randomly selected from each sample, with every read carrying a distinct molecular identifier. Reads with shared molecular identifiers were discarded instead of being binned into consensus sequences. CDR3 identification, clonotype clustering and error correction used MiTCR with a Q25 quality threshold and the strictest error-elimination algorithm. Lower-bound total TCR beta diversity was estimated with a nonparametric unseen species model using Euler transformation. Using fastp trimming at Q25 and MiXCR clonotype assembly, TCRdb reanalyzed the public sequencing data and kept in-frame beta chains. When rows share a CDR3 protein, they turn into one entry using the most common DNA and genes. The V and J calls were determined by TCRdb, not by the authors. The sample yields more than 650,000 distinct CDR3 sequences; approximately 22% were counted once. The ten top clones hold around 21% of the sample.

Donors were 39 systemically healthy Caucasian individuals from Russia aged roughly 6 to 90 years. Ten milliliters of peripheral blood were drawn from each donor into EDTA-treated Vacutainer tubes. PBMCs were isolated by Ficoll-Paque density-gradient centrifugation, with at least 6.5 million obtained per sample. Trizol reagent was used to extract total RNA from the PBMCs, yielding at least 6 micrograms per sample. For every donor, flow cytometry on a PBMC aliquot measured the percentage of naive CD45RAhigh/CD27high T cells. The sequence joins TRBV7-2 to TRBJ2-5; TRBD1 agrees with 8 junctional bases. This TCR was recovered from a man in his sixties or seventies in good health. Sequenced material: blood. At the DNA level, the sequence is TGTGCCAGCAGCTGGCCGGACAGGGCTATAGAGACCCAGTACTTC. This encodes CASSWPDRAIETQYF.